The 26 T cell receptor beta chains in this list originate from one sample, sequenced in a study of cytomegalovirus exposure and HLA in healthy donors. The PCR used 60 Vbeta and 13 Jbeta primers. Using immunoSEQ multiplex PCR, the repertoire was profiled, and TCRdb retains in-frame clones only, with some absent. The sample has 130,000 or so clones, just under 75% seen once. The sequencing input was PBMCs. These receptors came from a middle-aged man in good health and CMV-seropositive.

This clone was detected a few times. V usage is TRBV27 and J usage is TRBJ2-7; 11 nucleotides line up with TRBD2. Germline V gene lookup returns CDR1 MNHEY and CDR2 SMNVEV (reference sequence). The CDR3 consists of 15 residues. The J segment lost 4 bases and the V segment lost 7 bases, leaving 9 bases of the junction unmatched. The CDR3 DNA reads TGTGCCAGCACCCTACTAGCGGGAGCAAGATACGAGCAGTACTTC. The encoded protein is CASTLLAGARYEQYF.

A few counts support this clone. The V gene is TRBV29-1, the J gene TRBJ2-4; D is possibly TRBD1 (6 bases). The CDR3 extends over 14 amino acids. CDR1 and CDR2 (germline): SQVTM, ANQGSEA. The germline V and J ends were trimmed by 7 bases and 6 bases, with 19 bases remaining between them. The CDR3 here is CSARMTGRGNIQYF. The CDR3 DNA reads TGCAGCGCTAGAATGACAGGCAGAGGAAACATTCAGTACTTC.

V is TRBV6-1 and J is TRBJ1-2; possible D gene TRBD1, 6 bases. CDR3 length: 13 residues. Germline V CDR1 and CDR2: MNHNS, SASEGT. V lost 5 bases to trimming and J lost 2 bases, with 9 bases between them. The CDR3 DNA reads as TGTGCCAGCAGTACTACAGGGAACTATGGCTACACCTTC. It encodes CASSTTGNYGYTF.

The chain uses TRBV9 and TRBJ1-1; D ambiguous. Germline CDR1 SGDLS, CDR2 YYNGEE. V lost 1 base, J lost 1 base, and 8 bases lay in between. The CDR3 runs 14 residues. CDR3 sequence reads: CASSVQVGNTEAFF. CDR3 nucleotide sequence: TGTGCCAGCAGCGTACAGGTTGGGAACACTGAAGCTTTCTTT.

This clone has a single count. The rearrangement uses TRBV7-9 and TRBJ2-3, with D perhaps TRBD2 (5 bases). Trimming left V 10 bases short and J 6 bases short, with 17 bases between. This CDR3 is 13 amino acids long. Germline V gene lookup returns CDR1 SEHNR and CDR2 FQNEAQ (reference sequence). The CDR3 reads CAIPDLYIDTQYF. The CDR3 DNA follows: TGTGCCATCCCGGACTTATACATTGATACGCAGTATTTT.

The V call is TRBV5-1, the J call TRBJ2-5; D gene unclear. The J call is doubtful: the DNA matches TRBJ2-7 better. CDR1 SGHRS and CDR2 YFSETQ come from the germline V gene. The CDR3 is 13 residues long. The CDR3 nucleotides read TGCGCCAGCAGCCGAGGAGAGTCCTACGAGCAGTACTTC. Translated: CASSRGESYEQYF.

The V gene is TRBV4-1, the J gene TRBJ2-7; D is perhaps TRBD1 (5 bases). The CDR3 has 13 amino acids. Trimming removed 1 base from V and 10 bases from J, with 14 bases in between. The V gene's germline CDR1 is MGHRA and CDR2 YSYEKL. CDR3 loop: CASSQGSVREQYF. CDR3 nucleotide sequence: TGCGCCAGCAGCCAAGGATCGGTCAGGGAACAGTACTTC.

The rearrangement uses TRBV5-1 and TRBJ1-4; the D is unclear. CDR1 and CDR2 from the germline V gene are SGHRS and YFSETQ. The CDR3 length is 16 residues. V was trimmed by 1 base and J by 7 bases, leaving 17 bases between them. The CDR3 reads CASSLSGPTGGEKLFF. The CDR3 nucleotides are TGCGCCAGCAGCTTGAGTGGACCAACGGGAGGTGAAAAACTGTTTTTT.

The CDR3 protein is CASRGTSYGYTF. DNA for the CDR3: TGTGCCAGCCGCGGGACCTCTTATGGCTACACCTTC. This chain uses TRBV6-5 with TRBJ1-2, with D possibly matching TRBD1 (5 bases). V was clipped by 8 bases and J by 5 bases, with 12 bases between them. Germline V CDR1 and CDR2: MNHEY, SVGAGI. The CDR3 is 12 residues long.

The chain uses TRBV27 and TRBJ1-1; D possibly corresponds to TRBD1 (6 bases). This CDR3 has 14 residues. V lost 5 bases to trimming and J lost 0 bases, with 10 bases between them. Germline assignment: CDR1 MNHEY and CDR2 SMNVEV (reference sequence). This CDR3 reads CASSRQALNTEAFF. CDR3 DNA: TGTGCCAGCAGTCGACAGGCCCTGAACACTGAAGCTTTCTTT.

The chain uses TRBV6-1 and TRBJ1-2; D not certain. The CDR3 is made up of 13 amino acids. V lost 3 bases, J lost 4 bases, and 9 bases lay in between. Germline V gene data show CDR1 as MNHNS and CDR2 as SASEGT. CDR3 coding DNA: TGTGCCAGCAGTGATTGGCCTTTCTATGGCTACACCTTC. Translation gives CASSDWPFYGYTF.

J is TRBJ2-2 and V is TRBV6-5, with TRBD2 matching over 8 bases. With V trimmed by 6 bases and J by 6 bases, 0 bases remained unmatched. This CDR3 is built from 12 residues. Germline CDR1 is MNHEY and CDR2 is SVGAGI. The CDR3 loop is CASSGRAGELFF. In nucleotides, the CDR3 is TGTGCCAGCAGCGGGAGGGCCGGGGAGCTGTTTTTT.

Regarding this clone: Other DNA sequences in this sample translate to the same CDR3. The chain combines TRBV10-1 with TRBJ2-3; D is unclear. V was shortened by 4 bases and J by 3 bases, with 8 bases between the two germline ends. The germline V gene has CDR1 WNHNN and CDR2 SYGVQD (reference sequence). CDR3 length: 13 residues. The chain's CDR3 is CASSGGATDTQYF. The CDR3 DNA reads as TGCGCCAGCAGTGGAGGCGCGACAGATACGCAGTATTTT.

CDR3 bases: TGTGCCAGCAGCACCCGGACTAGCGGCTTTAGCTACGAGCAGTACTTC. It yields the protein CASSTRTSGFSYEQYF. This chain joins TRBV21-1 and TRBJ2-7; the tabulated D call, TRBD2, remains unverified against the DNA. TRBV21-1 is described as a pseudogene. This CDR3 region has 16 residues.

CDR3 sequence (DNA): TGTGCCATCAGTGACGGGGGAACAACTAATGAAAAACTGTTTTTT. Its protein product is CAISDGGTTNEKLFF. The V and J genes are TRBV10-3 and TRBJ1-4, with TRBD1 as a possible D gene (5 bases). The germline V gene encodes CDR1 ENHRY and CDR2 SYGVKD. V shed 3 bases and J shed 0 bases, with 8 bases lying between them. The CDR3 runs 15 residues.

The rearrangement links TRBV5-1 to TRBJ2-1; 11 bases align to TRBD2. This CDR3 has 16 amino acids. Germline-derived CDR1 and CDR2 are SGHRS and YFSETQ. V trimming: 1 base; J trimming: 5 bases; junction bases outside the gene matches: 5. The CDR3: CASSLMTSGMNNEQFF. The CDR3 DNA follows: TGCGCCAGCAGCTTGATGACTAGCGGGATGAACAATGAGCAGTTCTTC.

V is TRBV29-1 and J is TRBJ2-1; 12 bases match TRBD2. Per germline, CDR1 SQVTM and CDR2 ANQGSEA. This CDR3 comprises 13 residues. V was clipped by 5 bases and J by 6 bases; unmatched bases: 2. CDR3 sequence: CSVSSGRVNEQFF. DNA of the CDR3: TGCAGCGTTTCTAGCGGGAGGGTCAATGAGCAGTTCTTC.

The rearrangement joins TRBV5-8 to TRBJ2-7, with 10 bases that match TRBD1. The CDR3 totals 14 residues. J lost 7 bases, V lost 0 bases, and 4 bases had no gene match. The germline V gene encodes CDR1 SGHTS and CDR2 YDEGEE. The CDR3 DNA is TGTGCCAGCAGCTTGGGACAGGGGGCTCGAGAGCAGTACTTC. As protein: CASSLGQGAREQYF.

V gene TRBV5-1 combines with J gene TRBJ1-2; a weak D match, TRBD1 (6 bases). This CDR3 has 14 amino acids. Between the trimmed V and J ends, which lost 7 bases and 5 bases, there was a span of 18 bases. Germline assignment: CDR1 SGHRS and CDR2 YFSETQ. The CDR3 region has the DNA TGCGCCAGCGCGATCAGGGGAGAGGGGTATGGCTACACCTTC. Translated: CASAIRGEGYGYTF.

CDR3 DNA sequence: TGTGCCTGGAGTGTACAGGGGGCTTACGGCGAGCAGTACTTC. It yields the protein CAWSVQGAYGEQYF. This chain uses TRBV30 with TRBJ2-7; 9 bases match TRBD1. This CDR3 comprises 14 residues. Germline-derived CDR1 and CDR2 are GTSNPN and SVGIG (reference sequence). The ends lost 0 bases at V and 6 bases at J; junction bases unmatched: 6. Looking up the rest from reference TRBV30 and TRBJ2-7 gives the full variable domain: SQTIHQWPATLVQPVGSPLSLECTVEGTSNPNLYWYRQAAGRGLQLLFYSVGIGQISSEVPQNLSASRPQDRQFILSSKKLLLSDSGFYLCAWSVQGAYGEQYFGPGTRLTVT.

V is TRBV28 and J is TRBJ1-5; no firm D call. This CDR3 has 15 amino acids. The V gene's germline CDR1 is MDHEN and CDR2 SYDVKM. Trimming stripped 2 bases from V and 2 bases from J, with 10 bases between. CDR3 coding DNA: TGTGCCAGCAGTTTAGTTCCGAGGGGCAATCAGCCCCAGCATTTT. This encodes CASSLVPRGNQPQHF.

The chain links TRBV6-1 to TRBJ1-4, with a tentative D call TRBD1 (6 bases). The CDR3 loop spans 13 amino acids. CDR1 MNHNS and CDR2 SASEGT come from the germline V gene. V was pared by 6 bases and J by 8 bases, with 13 bases between. CDR3 DNA: TGTGCCAGCAGCGCCGAAAGGGGGGAAAAACTGTTTTTT. As protein: CASSAERGEKLFF.

V gene TRBV28 combines with J gene TRBJ1-2; D might be TRBD1 (6 bases). Germline V lookup: CDR1 MDHEN, CDR2 SYDVKM. CDR3 length: 15 residues. With 5 bases removed from V and 4 bases from J, the gap between germline ends came to 17 bases. CDR3 nucleotide sequence: TGTGCCAGCAGTCCTGGGGGGGGCGTGTCCTATGGCTACACCTTC. This sequence encodes CASSPGGGVSYGYTF.

The chain combines TRBV18 with TRBJ2-7; TRBD1 agrees at 7 bases. The V gene end was trimmed by 1 base and the J gene end by 0 bases; junction bases not matched to a gene: 6. Germline-derived CDR1 and CDR2 are KGHSH and LQKENI. The CDR3 runs to 16 residues. This chain's CDR3 is CASSPLQGPSSYEQYF. The DNA of the CDR3 is TGTGCCAGCTCACCACTACAGGGGCCCAGCTCCTACGAGCAGTACTTC.

The chain combines TRBV28 with TRBJ1-2, with unresolved D. Germline CDR1 MDHEN, CDR2 SYDVKM. V gave up 6 bases and J gave up 5 bases, with 16 bases separating them. The CDR3 is 14 amino acids. CDR3 sequence (DNA): TGTGCCAGCAGCGCAGGTGTGGCGTGGTATGGCTACACCTTC. Translation: CASSAGVAWYGYTF.

Only a few counts were recorded for this clone. This chain connects TRBV15 to TRBJ2-6; a weak D match, TRBD1 (6 bases). The V and J ends lost 5 bases and 1 base respectively, with 9 bases between them. CDR3 length equals 15 residues. In germline, CDR1 is LNHNV, CDR2 YYDKDF (reference sequence). For the CDR3, the DNA is TGTGCCACCAGCCTAACAGGGTCTGGGGCCAACGTCCTGACTTTC. It encodes CATSLTGSGANVLTF. The entire variable domain, with the rest obtained from reference TRBV15 and TRBJ2-6, is as follows: DAMVIQNPRYQVTQFGKPVTLSCSQTLNHNVMYWYQQKSSQAPKLLFHYYDKDFNNEADTPDNFQSRRPNTSFCFLDIRSPGLGDTAMYLCATSLTGSGANVLTFGAGSRLTVL.